This TCR beta chain is from a study of cytomegalovirus exposure and HLA in healthy donors. The CDR3 spans 15 residues. Germline CDR1 SNHLY, CDR2 FYNNEI. Trimming cost V 5 bases and J 5 bases; bases outside gene matches: 6. Use of 60 Vbeta and 13 Jbeta primers characterized the PCR. Sequencing used immunoSEQ multiplex PCR; TCRdb keeps in-frame clones, though not all of them. Altogether more than 65,000 clones are present, roughly 80% being singletons, with the ten largest covering approximately 3%. Concerning this clone itself: Antigen specificity is unknown.

Study-wide results and caveats: Apart from CMV serostatus, no immune exposure information was available. Rare TCR sequences predominated, though certain public TCRs were found in many donors.

The TCR sequence derives from a middle-aged man in good health and CMV-seronegative. The sequenced material came from PBMCs. The rearrangement links TRBV2 to TRBJ1-6; TRBD1 matches 7 bases. In nucleotides, the CDR3 is TGTGCCAGCAGTTTGACAGGGAGAGATAATTCACCCCTCCACTTT. Encoded protein: CASSLTGRDNSPLHF. The full variable domain, its missing parts supplied by reference TRBV2 and TRBJ1-6, is EPEVTQTPSHQVTQMGQEVILRCVPISNHLYFYWYRQILGQKVEFLVSFYNNEISEKSEIFDDQFSVERPDGSNFTLKIRSTKLEDSAMYFCASSLTGRDNSPLHFGNGTRLTVT.